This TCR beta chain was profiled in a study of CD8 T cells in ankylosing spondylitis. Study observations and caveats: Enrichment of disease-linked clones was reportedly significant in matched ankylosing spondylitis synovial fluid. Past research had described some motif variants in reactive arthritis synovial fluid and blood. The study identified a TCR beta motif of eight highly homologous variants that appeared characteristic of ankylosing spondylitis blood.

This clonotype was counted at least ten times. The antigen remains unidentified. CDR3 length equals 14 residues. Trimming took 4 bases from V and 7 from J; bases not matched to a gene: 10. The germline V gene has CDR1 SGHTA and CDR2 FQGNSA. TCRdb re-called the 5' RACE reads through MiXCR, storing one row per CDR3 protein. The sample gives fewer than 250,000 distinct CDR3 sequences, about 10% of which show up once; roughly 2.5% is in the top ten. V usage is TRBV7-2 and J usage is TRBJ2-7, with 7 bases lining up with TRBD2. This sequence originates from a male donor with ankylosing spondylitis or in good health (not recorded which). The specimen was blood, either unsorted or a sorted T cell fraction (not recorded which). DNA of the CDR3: TGTGCCAGCAGCTCCGCCCGGCGGGAGAGAGAGCAGTACTTC. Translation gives CASSSARREREQYF.